Shown below are 28 T cell receptor beta chains from a single sample sequenced in a study of blood T cell repertoires in COVID-19. TCRdb's copy holds only in-frame clones and misses some; the assay was immunoSEQ multiplex PCR. The data show about 170,000 clones, 87% seen once. The material sequenced was peripheral blood. Every receptor here comes from a man aged 18 to 29 with active or convalescent COVID-19.

In its sample, this clone was seen once. The chain combines TRBV5-6 with TRBJ1-4; maybe TRBD1 (6 bases). CDR1 and CDR2 (germline): SGHDT, YYEEEE. V was pared by 0 bases and J by 12 bases, with 24 bases between. The CDR3 length is 17 residues. The CDR3 protein is CASSLASDRYSVKELFF. In DNA, the CDR3 is TGTGCCAGCAGCTTGGCCTCCGACAGGTATTCGGTCAAGGAACTGTTTTTT.

This chain joins TRBV7-9 and TRBJ1-3, with D unresolved. The germline CDR1 and CDR2 sequences are SEHNR and FQNEAQ (reference sequence). Trimming stripped 4 bases from V and 4 bases from J, with 8 bases between. The length of the CDR3 is 13 residues. Here the CDR3 DNA reads TGTGCCAGCAGCTCCGGAGCAGGAAACACCATATATTTT. Protein: CASSSGAGNTIYF.

The rearrangement joins TRBV18 to TRBJ1-6; D unclear. V lost 6 bases and J 9 bases, leaving 18 bases between the germline ends. CDR3 size: 15 residues. Germline V gene lookup returns CDR1 KGHSH and CDR2 LQKENI. CDR3 nucleotides: TGTGCCAGCTCGCCCTTGCCTCCGATCAGTTCACCCCTCCACTTT. Amino acid sequence: CASSPLPPISSPLHF.

The genes are TRBV2 and TRBJ2-6; TRBD2 might be the D (5 bases). Germline CDR1 reads SNHLY; CDR2 reads FYNNEI. V gave up 4 bases and J gave up 3 bases, with 10 bases separating them. This CDR3 contains 15 residues. In DNA form, the CDR3 reads TGTGCCAGCAGTGTTCAAGGGAGTGGGGCCAACGTCCTGACTTTC. It yields the protein CASSVQGSGANVLTF. Supplemented by reference TRBV2 and TRBJ2-6, the full variable domain reads EPEVTQTPSHQVTQMGQEVILRCVPISNHLYFYWYRQILGQKVEFLVSFYNNEISEKSEIFDDQFSVERPDGSNFTLKIRSTKLEDSAMYFCASSVQGSGANVLTFGAGSRLTVL.

The CDR3 coding sequence is TGTGCCACCAGTCTCGGGACCGGGAGTGTAAACACCATATATTTT. Translated, it gives CATSLGTGSVNTIYF. J is TRBJ1-3 and V is TRBV24-1; possible D gene TRBD1, 5 bases. The germline V gene has CDR1 KGHDR and CDR2 SFDVKD. The CDR3 covers 15 residues. The ends were cut back, 6 bases at V and 6 bases at J, with 17 bases in the middle.

The V gene is TRBV7-7, the J gene TRBJ1-1; 9 positions match TRBD1. J lost 8 bases, V lost 2 bases, and 3 bases had no gene match. There are 13 residues in the CDR3. The germline gives CDR1 SSHAT, CDR2 FNYEAQ (reference sequence). CDR3 amino acids: CASSLTGGTEAFF. As DNA, the CDR3 is TGTGCCAGCAGCTTAACAGGGGGCACCGAAGCTTTCTTT.

The chain recombines TRBV7-9 with TRBJ2-7; maybe TRBD1 (7 bases). Trimming took off 5 bases at V and 1 base at J, with 15 bases between the two ends. Looked up from germline, CDR1 is SEHNR and CDR2 is FQNEAQ (reference sequence). CDR3 length: 15 residues. The CDR3 DNA is TGTGCCAGCAGCGGAGGGGGCGTCCGGTCCTACGAGCAGTACTTC. Translated: CASSGGGVRSYEQYF.

The chain is built from TRBV3-1 (or the pseudogene TRBV3-2) and TRBJ2-7; D is undetermined. Germline V gene lookup returns CDR1 LGHDT and CDR2 YNNKEL (reference sequence). V was clipped by 0 bases and J by 5 bases, with 11 bases between them. The CDR3 runs 14 residues. CDR3 protein: CASSQDVSGHEQYF. CDR3 DNA: TGTGCCAGCAGCCAAGATGTGTCGGGTCACGAGCAGTACTTC.

This rearrangement joins TRBV9 to TRBJ2-5; the D gene is possibly TRBD1 (6 bases). This CDR3 is built from 17 residues. The ends were cut back, 0 bases at V and 2 bases at J, with 17 bases in the middle. Germline V gene sequence: CDR1 SGDLS, CDR2 YYNGEE. In DNA, the CDR3 is TGTGCCAGCAGCGTAGTACGGCAGGGGCATCTTCAAGAGACCCAGTACTTC. Protein sequence: CASSVVRQGHLQETQYF.

This chain joins TRBV27 and TRBJ2-2, with TRBD2 as a possible D gene (6 bases). V was trimmed by 4 bases and J by 1 base, leaving 13 bases between them. Germline V gene sequence: CDR1 MNHEY, CDR2 SMNVEV (reference sequence). This CDR3 spans 16 amino acids. The CDR3, as DNA: TGTGCCAGCAGTTACGTAGCGGCCTTGAACACCGGGGAGCTGTTTTTT. Its protein product is CASSYVAALNTGELFF.

The chain carries TRBV9 and TRBJ1-2; 9 positions agree with TRBD1. The CDR3 totals 15 residues. Germline values: CDR1 SGDLS, CDR2 YYNGEE. V lost 2 bases and J lost 0; bases outside the gene matches: 2. This CDR3 reads CASSVGTGSNYGYTF. DNA for the CDR3: TGTGCCAGCAGCGTCGGGACAGGGTCTAACTATGGCTACACCTTC.

The chain combines TRBV24-1 with TRBJ2-5, with TRBD2 matching 15 bases. Germline loops: CDR1 KGHDR, CDR2 SFDVKD. The CDR3 is 17 residues long. V shed 7 bases, J shed 1 base, and the junction held 6 bases outside the gene matches. DNA of the CDR3: TGTGCCACCAGAGGGACTAGCGGGAGGTCCGCCCAAGAGACCCAGTACTTC. Its protein product is CATRGTSGRSAQETQYF.

The chain employs TRBV5-6 and TRBJ2-5, with TRBD2 matching over 14 bases. The J segment lost 6 bases and the V segment lost 1 base, leaving 11 bases of the junction unmatched. There are 18 residues in the CDR3. Germline values: CDR1 SGHDT, CDR2 YYEEEE. The CDR3: CASSLLAPTSGGGQTQYF. The CDR3 coding sequence is TGTGCCAGCAGCTTGCTCGCCCCGACTAGCGGGGGGGGGCAGACCCAGTACTTC.

The chain combines TRBV10-1 with TRBJ1-1; 10 nucleotides align to TRBD1. The germline V gene encodes CDR1 WNHNN and CDR2 SYGVQD (reference sequence). V shed 3 bases, J shed 1 base, and the junction held 14 bases outside the gene matches. The CDR3 consists of 19 residues. This CDR3 reads CASSDGGQPGQGSNTEAFF. CDR3 in DNA: TGCGCCAGCAGTGATGGAGGCCAGCCGGGACAGGGGTCGAACACTGAAGCTTTCTTT.

The gene calls are TRBV7-8 and TRBJ1-3; D not certain. CDR3 length: 18 amino acids. From germline, CDR1 is SGHVS and CDR2 FQNEAQ. Trimming cost V 3 bases and J 0 bases, with 18 bases left between them. CDR3 sequence reads: CASSFHRPTGSSGNTIYF. CDR3 in DNA: TGTGCCAGCAGCTTCCATAGGCCGACGGGGAGCTCTGGAAACACCATATATTTT.

This clone showed up just a few times. This chain connects TRBV5-5 to TRBJ2-3; no clear D. CDR3 size: 12 residues. V was clipped by 4 bases and J by 3 bases, with 6 bases between them. Germline V gene data show CDR1 as SGHKS and CDR2 as YYEKEE (reference sequence). For the CDR3, the DNA is TGTGCCAGCAGCCGCTATACAGATACGCAGTATTTT. Amino acids: CASSRYTDTQYF.

This chain joins TRBV4-1 and TRBJ1-2; D remains unclear. V lost 0 bases to trimming and J lost 5 bases, with 19 bases between them. This CDR3 has 17 residues. The germline V gene encodes CDR1 MGHRA and CDR2 YSYEKL. The CDR3 DNA follows: TGCGCCAGCAGCCAAGATCCGCCGACCGGCGGGCATTATGGCTACACCTTC. This translates into CASSQDPPTGGHYGYTF.

This clone has just one count. The chain links TRBV27 to TRBJ2-3; TRBD2 aligns across 8 bases. Losses at the gene ends were 5 bases for V and 8 bases for J; bases not matched to a gene: 15. The CDR3 runs 16 residues. Germline V CDR1 and CDR2: MNHEY, SMNVEV (reference sequence). CDR3: CASSPASGYQYSTQYF. The CDR3 DNA reads TGTGCCAGCAGTCCAGCTAGCGGGTACCAATATAGTACGCAGTATTTT.

V is TRBV10-3 and J is TRBJ2-1; 12 bases line up with TRBD2. Germline CDR1 reads ENHRY; CDR2 reads SYGVKD. V was clipped by 4 bases and J by 9 bases; unmatched bases: 7. This CDR3 spans 15 amino acids. CDR3 in DNA: TGTGCCATCAGTGTTGCTAGCGGGAGGGCGGGTGAGCAGTTCTTC. It encodes CAISVASGRAGEQFF.

The rearrangement links TRBV24-1 to TRBJ2-5; TRBD2 is a possible D gene (5 bases). Trimming left V 4 bases short and J 7 bases short, with 12 bases between. The CDR3 consists of 13 residues. The germline gives CDR1 KGHDR, CDR2 SFDVKD. This chain's CDR3 is CATSEPGTGTQYF. DNA of the CDR3: TGTGCCACCAGTGAACCGGGAACGGGGACCCAGTACTTC.

The chain joins TRBV29-1 to TRBJ2-3, with TRBD2 matching 9 bases. This CDR3 is 15 amino acids long. V dropped 5 bases and J dropped 1; count of bases not matched to a gene: 7. CDR1 and CDR2 (germline): SQVTM, ANQGSEA. In nucleotides, the CDR3 is TGCAGCGTTTACACTAGCGGGTATGGCACAGATACGCAGTATTTT. Encoded protein: CSVYTSGYGTDTQYF.

This chain connects TRBV6-4 to TRBJ2-1; D is perhaps TRBD2 (5 bases). There are 16 residues in the CDR3. The germline gives CDR1 MRHNA, CDR2 SNTAGT. Trimming removed 4 bases from V and 5 bases from J, with 18 bases in between. The CDR3 DNA follows: TGTGCCAGCAGTGTAAATTTTGGGAGAGGGCACAATGAGCAGTTCTTC. Translated: CASSVNFGRGHNEQFF.

The rearrangement uses TRBV7-8 and TRBJ2-5, with a tentative D call TRBD2 (6 bases). Trimming stripped 8 bases from V and 4 bases from J, with 17 bases between. The CDR3 sequence is 14 residues long. Germline lookup yields CDR1 SGHVS and CDR2 FQNEAQ. The CDR3 here is CASEREDYRETQYF. CDR3 in DNA: TGTGCCAGCGAGAGGGAGGACTACCGAGAGACCCAGTACTTC.

V gene TRBV7-3 combines with J gene TRBJ2-7; tentatively, D is TRBD1 (6 bases). Germline CDR1 SGHTA, CDR2 FQGTGA. CDR3 length: 13 residues. Trimming left V 5 bases short and J 9 bases short, with 17 bases between. CDR3 DNA sequence: TGTGCCAGCAGCCTGACAGGTATAGAACGGCAGTACTTC. It is translated as CASSLTGIERQYF.

The chain recombines TRBV29-1 with TRBJ1-1; 7 nucleotides agree with TRBD1. The CDR3 sequence is 11 residues long. Trimming removed 7 bases from V and 7 bases from J; junction bases left unmatched: 6. CDR1 SQVTM and CDR2 ANQGSEA come from the germline V gene. CDR3 loop: CSARRQGEAFF. The CDR3 DNA follows: TGCAGCGCGAGGCGACAGGGTGAAGCTTTCTTT.

The V call is TRBV7-2, the J call TRBJ2-3, with TRBD2 matching over 9 bases. Germline CDR1 SGHTA, CDR2 FQGNSA. The CDR3 is 15 residues long. V was pared by 5 bases and J by 5 bases, with 8 bases of the junction left unmatched. In nucleotides, the CDR3 is TGTGCCAGCAGCCCTCCGCGGGGGGGCCAAGATACGCAGTATTTT. Amino acids: CASSPPRGGQDTQYF.

The V call is TRBV3-1 (or the pseudogene TRBV3-2), the J call TRBJ2-3, with D unclear. V lost 1 base and J lost 6, with 5 bases in between. CDR3 length: 12 residues. In germline, CDR1 is LGHDT, CDR2 YNNKEL (reference sequence). The CDR3 DNA is TGTGCCAGCAGCCAAGTCCCGGATACGCAGTATTTT. This codes for CASSQVPDTQYF.

This clone was detected once. The chain links TRBV10-2 to TRBJ2-7, with D possibly matching TRBD1 (5 bases). The CDR3 loop spans 14 amino acids. Germline V gene data show CDR1 as WSHSY and CDR2 as SAAADI. The V and J ends lost 4 bases and 2 bases respectively, with 12 bases between them. The CDR3 is CASSGGGRAYEQYF. The CDR3 nucleotides read TGCGCCAGCAGTGGCGGTGGCAGGGCCTACGAGCAGTACTTC.